Shown below are 27 T cell receptor beta chains from a single sample sequenced in a study of cytomegalovirus exposure and HLA in healthy donors. The PCR used 60 Vbeta and 13 Jbeta primers. Only in-frame clones appear in the TCRdb table, and some are missing; sequencing was by immunoSEQ multiplex PCR. Recorded here are 150,000 to 200,000 clones; the top ten clones represent roughly 0.7%. The material sequenced was PBMCs. These receptors came from a boy aged 5-17 years in good health and CMV-seronegative.

The chain links TRBV9 to TRBJ2-5; a weak D match, TRBD2 (5 bases). The V and J ends lost 3 bases and 5 bases respectively, with 11 bases between them. Germline V gene data show CDR1 as SGDLS and CDR2 as YYNGEE. This CDR3 is 13 amino acids long. The CDR3: CASSGGRGETQYF. The CDR3 DNA reads TGTGCCAGCAGCGGCGGGCGAGGGGAGACCCAGTACTTC.

The V gene is TRBV2, the J gene TRBJ1-2; D gene uncertain. V lost 7 bases and J lost 8, with 17 bases in between. Germline assignment: CDR1 SNHLY and CDR2 FYNNEI. CDR3 length: 13 residues. The CDR3 DNA reads as TGTGCCAGCACTCCAAGCTTACTCGCCGGCTACACCTTC. Protein sequence: CASTPSLLAGYTF.

This sequence joins TRBV6-1 and TRBJ1-2; perhaps TRBD1 as D (5 bases). The CDR3 consists of 14 residues. V gave up 6 bases and J gave up 6 bases, with 17 bases separating them. CDR1 and CDR2 (germline): MNHNS, SASEGT. The CDR3 bases are TGTGCCAGCAGGGACAACCTCGAGTCCGATGGCTACACCTTC. Residues: CASRDNLESDGYTF.

V is TRBV5-1 and J is TRBJ1-5; a weak D match, TRBD1 (5 bases). Germline-derived CDR1 and CDR2 are SGHRS and YFSETQ. Trimming shortened V by 1 base and J by 3 bases, and 8 bases separated the two germline ends. CDR3 length: 14 residues. The CDR3 sequence is CASSLSGFNQPQHF. CDR3 bases: TGCGCCAGCAGCTTGTCAGGGTTCAATCAGCCCCAGCATTTT.

The V call is TRBV6-1, the J call TRBJ1-3; D not resolved. V was shortened by 7 bases and J by 4 bases, with 5 bases between the two germline ends. CDR1 and CDR2 from the germline V gene are MNHNS and SASEGT. This CDR3 has 11 amino acids. The CDR3 protein is CASTFGNTIYF. The CDR3 DNA reads TGTGCCAGCACTTTCGGAAACACCATATATTTT.

On this clone: One junction end disagrees with the germline gene, perhaps due to a read error. The J gene is TRBJ1-1, the V gene TRBV9; unclear D gene. The V gene's germline CDR1 is SGDLS and CDR2 YYNGEE. The CDR3 sequence is 13 residues long. The CDR3 sequence is CASSVYPWAETFF. CDR3 coding DNA: TGTGCCAGCAGCGTCTACCCGTGGGCTGAAACTTTCTTT.

The V call is TRBV7-2, the J call TRBJ1-1, with D perhaps matching TRBD1 (6 bases). The V end was cut by 5 bases, the J end by 7 bases, with 17 bases between. The CDR3 extends over 14 amino acids. The germline V gene encodes CDR1 SGHTA and CDR2 FQGNSA. The CDR3 nucleotides are TGTGCCAGCAGCCCCCAAACAGGGTCCCTTGAAGCTTTCTTT. Translated: CASSPQTGSLEAFF.

V usage is TRBV18 and J usage is TRBJ1-4; D gene ambiguous. The CDR3 consists of 17 residues. Per germline, CDR1 KGHSH and CDR2 LQKENI. The V and J ends lost 5 bases and 3 bases respectively, with 19 bases between them. The CDR3 DNA reads TGTGCCAGCTCAAGAGACCAATCTGCGGGGTCTAATGAAAAACTGTTTTTT. Amino acids: CASSRDQSAGSNEKLFF.

V gene TRBV5-1 combines with J gene TRBJ1-4; D remains unclear. This CDR3 is built from 14 residues. CDR1 is SGHRS, CDR2 YFSETQ, per germline. Trimming removed 0 bases from V and 10 bases from J, with 13 bases in between. The CDR3 spells CASSLAGEARKLFF. The CDR3 nucleotides are TGCGCCAGCAGCTTGGCGGGAGAGGCGAGAAAACTGTTTTTT.

The V call is TRBV5-1, the J call TRBJ2-3; perhaps TRBD2 as D (5 bases). Trimming pared 1 base from V and 0 bases from J, leaving 9 bases between. CDR1 is SGHRS, CDR2 YFSETQ, per germline. CDR3 length: 15 residues. The CDR3 is CASSLLIASTDTQYF. The DNA of the CDR3 is TGCGCCAGCAGCTTGTTAATAGCGAGCACAGATACGCAGTATTTT.

The chain is built from TRBV6-4 and TRBJ2-3; D gene unclear. The germline V and J ends were trimmed by 3 bases and 5 bases, with 9 bases remaining between them. There are 13 residues in the CDR3. Germline V gene data show CDR1 as MRHNA and CDR2 as SNTAGT. The CDR3 DNA reads as TGTGCCAGCAGTGAATGGCCAGAAGATACGCAGTATTTT. This translates into CASSEWPEDTQYF.

The chain links TRBV5-1 to TRBJ1-2; TRBD1 is a possible D gene (6 bases). Germline V gene sequence: CDR1 SGHRS, CDR2 YFSETQ. V lost 6 bases to trimming and J lost 5 bases, with 17 bases between them. This CDR3 has 14 residues. CDR3 sequence (DNA): TGCGCCAGCACGCGAGGGGGTGAAGGGTATGGCTACACCTTC. This codes for CASTRGGEGYGYTF.

The genes are TRBV4-2 and TRBJ1-1; no clear D. CDR3 size: 14 residues. Germline V gene lookup returns CDR1 LGHNA and CDR2 YNFKEQ. V gave up 4 bases and J gave up 4 bases, with 13 bases separating them. The DNA for the CDR3 is TGTGCCAGCAGCCCCGGGGTCCGGGGCACTGAAGCTTTCTTT. Translation: CASSPGVRGTEAFF.

The rearrangement uses TRBV7-2 and TRBJ1-5; a possible D gene is TRBD1 (5 bases). The germline V gene has CDR1 SGHTA and CDR2 FQGNSA. CDR3 length: 16 residues. Trimming removed 2 bases at V and 6 bases at J, with 17 bases between. The CDR3 DNA reads as TGTGCCAGCAGCTTAATGGGGGAGGTTGGGGGTCAGCCCCAGCATTTT. Translated: CASSLMGEVGGQPQHF. Combining the CDR3 with reference TRBV7-2 and TRBJ1-5 gives the whole variable domain GAGVSQSPSNKVTEKGKDVELRCDPISGHTALYWYRQSLGQGLEFLIYFQGNSAPDKSGLPSDRFSAERTGGSVSTLTIQRTQQEDSAVYLCASSLMGEVGGQPQHFGDGTRLSIL.

The chain has TRBV9 and TRBJ2-1; 9 nucleotides match TRBD2. Germline CDR1 is SGDLS and CDR2 is YYNGEE. The CDR3 totals 15 residues. Trimming at V came to 3 bases and at J to 4 bases, leaving 5 bases not matched to a gene. The DNA of the CDR3 is TGTGCCAGCAGCGAAACTAGCGGGCCTTACAATGAGCAGTTCTTC. This codes for CASSETSGPYNEQFF.

The chain joins TRBV6-5 to TRBJ1-5; D is perhaps TRBD1 (6 bases). Trimming pared 6 bases from V and 1 base from J, leaving 10 bases between. CDR1 is MNHEY, CDR2 SVGAGI, per germline. The CDR3 contains 14 residues. The CDR3 sequence is CASRPRGSNQPQHF. The DNA of the CDR3 is TGTGCCAGCAGACCGAGGGGGAGCAATCAGCCCCAGCATTTT.

V is TRBV7-9 and J is TRBJ1-2, with TRBD1 matching 7 bases. Germline V gene lookup returns CDR1 SEHNR and CDR2 FQNEAQ (reference sequence). After removal of 3 bases from V and 6 bases from J, the junction contained 7 bases not matched to a gene. This CDR3 has 14 amino acids. The CDR3 reads CASSFGQESDGYTF. DNA of the CDR3: TGTGCCAGCAGCTTCGGACAGGAGAGCGATGGCTACACCTTC.

The V call is TRBV27, the J call TRBJ2-7; a possible D gene is TRBD1 (6 bases). This CDR3 has 15 residues. The V gene lost 5 bases and the J gene lost 6 bases, with 20 bases spanning the gap. Germline V gives CDR1 MNHEY, CDR2 SMNVEV (reference sequence). The CDR3 region has the DNA TGTGCCAGCAGTCTTTCTTTTGACAGGCTGGGCGAGCAGTACTTC. It is translated as CASSLSFDRLGEQYF.

The rearrangement links TRBV4-1 to TRBJ2-7; 7 positions match TRBD1. This CDR3 is built from 13 residues. The V gene end was trimmed by 4 bases and the J gene end by 0 bases; junction bases not matched to a gene: 0. Looked up from germline, CDR1 is MGHRA and CDR2 is YSYEKL. CDR3 amino acids: CASSPGGSYEQYF. Here the CDR3 DNA reads TGCGCCAGCAGCCCAGGGGGCTCCTACGAGCAGTACTTC.

V and J are TRBV5-1 and TRBJ2-7; 8 nucleotides match TRBD2. Germline CDR1 is SGHRS and CDR2 is YFSETQ. V was pared by 2 bases and J by 3 bases, with 7 bases of the junction left unmatched. The CDR3 spans 15 residues. CDR3 sequence: CASSFRGGQSYEQYF. Written as DNA, the CDR3 is TGCGCCAGCAGCTTCCGGGGGGGCCAGAGCTACGAGCAGTACTTC.

The V and J genes are TRBV2 and TRBJ1-1, with 8 bases fitting TRBD1. V was clipped by 6 bases and J by 6 bases; unmatched bases: 9. The CDR3 is 14 residues long. The germline V gene has CDR1 SNHLY and CDR2 FYNNEI. The CDR3 region has the DNA TGTGCCAGCAGGCCCGAGGCAGGGGGCCCTGAAGCTTTCTTT. Translating gives CASRPEAGGPEAFF.

This chain joins TRBV1 and TRBJ2-1; the D call in the table, TRBD2, was not verified against the DNA. TRBV1 is tagged as a pseudogene. The CDR3 spans 14 residues. Here the CDR3 DNA reads TGCACCAGCAGCCAGGTTTCGGGTGGCGATGAGCAGTTCTTC. It is translated as CTSSQVSGGDEQFF.

The V gene is TRBV6-4, the J gene TRBJ2-1; TRBD2 matches 7 bases. The CDR3 is made up of 15 amino acids. The germline V gene has CDR1 MRHNA and CDR2 SNTAGT. The trim removed 4 bases at V and 0 bases at J, leaving 3 bases unmatched. This CDR3 is CASSGGGRSYNEQFF. The CDR3 DNA follows: TGTGCCAGCAGTGGGGGGGGACGCTCCTACAATGAGCAGTTCTTC.

This chain uses TRBV11-2 with TRBJ1-1, with D unresolved. Per germline, CDR1 SGHAT and CDR2 FQNNGV. V was clipped by 7 bases and J by 0 bases, with 18 bases between them. The CDR3 runs 16 residues. The CDR3 DNA follows: TGTGCCAGCACGTCAGCGAGGGTCACGTTGAACACTGAAGCTTTCTTT. This encodes CASTSARVTLNTEAFF.

This rearrangement joins TRBV5-8 to TRBJ2-7, with TRBD1 identical over 8 bases. The length of the CDR3 is 13 residues. Germline CDR1 SGHTS, CDR2 YDEGEE. J lost 5 bases, V lost 3 bases, and 4 bases had no gene match. The DNA for the CDR3 is TGTGCCAGCAGCTCCCAGGGGGCCCACGAGCAGTACTTC. Protein: CASSSQGAHEQYF.

The CDR3 reads CAWSVPIVRVRANTEAFF. Written as DNA, the CDR3 is TGTGCCTGGAGTGTACCGATAGTGAGGGTTCGGGCGAACACTGAAGCTTTCTTT. The rearrangement uses TRBV30 and TRBJ1-1; D remains unclear. The germline gives CDR1 GTSNPN, CDR2 SVGIG (reference sequence). The CDR3 contains 18 residues. The germline V and J ends were trimmed by 0 bases and 1 base, with 21 bases remaining between them.

The rearrangement links TRBV6-6 to TRBJ2-5, with D tentatively TRBD1 (6 bases). Trimming shortened V by 6 bases and J by 3 bases, and 14 bases separated the two germline ends. The germline gives CDR1 MNHNY, CDR2 SVGAGI (reference sequence). The CDR3 totals 14 residues. The CDR3 bases are TGTGCCAGCAGCACCCCAGGGGCGAAAGAGACCCAGTACTTC. As protein: CASSTPGAKETQYF.